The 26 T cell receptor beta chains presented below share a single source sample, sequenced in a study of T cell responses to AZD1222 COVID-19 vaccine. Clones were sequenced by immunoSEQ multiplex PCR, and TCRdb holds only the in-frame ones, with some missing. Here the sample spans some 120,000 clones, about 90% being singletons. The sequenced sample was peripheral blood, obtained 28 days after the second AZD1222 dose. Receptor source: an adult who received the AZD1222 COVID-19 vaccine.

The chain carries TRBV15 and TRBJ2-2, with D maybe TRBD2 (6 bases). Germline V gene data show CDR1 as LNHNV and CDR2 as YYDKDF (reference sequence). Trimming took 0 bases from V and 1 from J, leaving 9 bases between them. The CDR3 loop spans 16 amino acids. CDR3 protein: CATSREWRENTGELFF. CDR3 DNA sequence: TGTGCCACCAGCAGAGAATGGCGGGAGAACACCGGGGAGCTGTTTTTT.

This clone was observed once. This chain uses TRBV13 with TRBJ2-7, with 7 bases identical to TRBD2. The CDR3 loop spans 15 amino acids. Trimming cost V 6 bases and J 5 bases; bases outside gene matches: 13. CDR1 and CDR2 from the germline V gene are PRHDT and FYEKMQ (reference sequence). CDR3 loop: CASRQWTSSDDEQYF. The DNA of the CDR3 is TGTGCCAGCAGGCAATGGACTAGTAGTGACGACGAGCAGTACTTC.

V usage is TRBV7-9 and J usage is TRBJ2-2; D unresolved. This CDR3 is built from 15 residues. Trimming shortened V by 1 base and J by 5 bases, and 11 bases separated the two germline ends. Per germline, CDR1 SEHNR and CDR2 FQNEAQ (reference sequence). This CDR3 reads CASSLVTLGTGELFF. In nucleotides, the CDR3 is TGTGCCAGCAGCTTAGTCACCCTGGGGACCGGGGAGCTGTTTTTT.

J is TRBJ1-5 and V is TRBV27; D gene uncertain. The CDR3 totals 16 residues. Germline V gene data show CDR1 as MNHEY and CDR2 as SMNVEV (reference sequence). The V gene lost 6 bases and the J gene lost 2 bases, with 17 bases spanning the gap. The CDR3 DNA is TGTGCCAGCAGCCCGCCGTGGACCTGGGGCAATCAGCCCCAGCATTTT. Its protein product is CASSPPWTWGNQPQHF.

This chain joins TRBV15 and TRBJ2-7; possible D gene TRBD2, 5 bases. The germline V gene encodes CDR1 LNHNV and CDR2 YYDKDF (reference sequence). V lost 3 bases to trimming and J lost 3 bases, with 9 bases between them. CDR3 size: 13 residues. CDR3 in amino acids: CATSRVGDYEQYF. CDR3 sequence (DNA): TGTGCCACCAGCAGGGTGGGAGACTACGAGCAGTACTTC.

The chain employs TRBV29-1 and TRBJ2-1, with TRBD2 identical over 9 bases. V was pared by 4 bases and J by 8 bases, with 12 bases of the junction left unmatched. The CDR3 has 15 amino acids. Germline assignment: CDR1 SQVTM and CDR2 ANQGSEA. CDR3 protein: CSVVWAGGRLDEQFF. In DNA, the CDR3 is TGCAGCGTTGTTTGGGCGGGAGGGAGGTTGGATGAGCAGTTCTTC.

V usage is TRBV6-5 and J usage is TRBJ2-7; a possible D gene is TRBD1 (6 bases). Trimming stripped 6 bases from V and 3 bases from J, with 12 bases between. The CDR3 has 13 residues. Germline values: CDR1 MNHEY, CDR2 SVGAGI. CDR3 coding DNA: TGTGCCAGCAGGCGACAGGATTTCTACGAGCAGTACTTC. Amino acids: CASRRQDFYEQYF.

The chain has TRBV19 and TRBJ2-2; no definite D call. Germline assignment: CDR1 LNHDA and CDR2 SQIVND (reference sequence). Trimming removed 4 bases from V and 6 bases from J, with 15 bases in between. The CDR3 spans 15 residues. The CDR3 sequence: CASSSRALSPGELFF. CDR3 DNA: TGTGCCAGTAGTAGCCGGGCGCTAAGTCCCGGGGAGCTGTTTTTT.

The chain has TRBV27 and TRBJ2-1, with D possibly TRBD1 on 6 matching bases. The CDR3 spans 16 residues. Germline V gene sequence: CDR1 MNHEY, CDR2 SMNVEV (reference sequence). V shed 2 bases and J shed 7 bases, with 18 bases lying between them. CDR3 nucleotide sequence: TGTGCCAGCAGTTTACTCCGGCCAAGGGACACGAATGAGCAGTTCTTC. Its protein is CASSLLRPRDTNEQFF.

DNA of the CDR3: TGTGCCAGCTCACTACCACTCAGGGATGGCTACACCTTC. Protein: CASSLPLRDGYTF. This chain joins TRBV18 and TRBJ1-2, with D possibly being TRBD1 (5 bases). The CDR3 spans 13 residues. Deletions cut 4 bases from V and 6 bases from J, with 12 bases between. The V gene's germline CDR1 is KGHSH and CDR2 LQKENI. Looking up the rest from reference TRBV18 and TRBJ1-2 gives the full variable domain: NAGVMQNPRHLVRRRGQEARLRCSPMKGHSHVYWYRQLPEEGLKFMVYLQKENIIDESGMPKERFSAEFPKEGPSILRIQQVVRGDSAAYFCASSLPLRDGYTFGSGTRLTVV.

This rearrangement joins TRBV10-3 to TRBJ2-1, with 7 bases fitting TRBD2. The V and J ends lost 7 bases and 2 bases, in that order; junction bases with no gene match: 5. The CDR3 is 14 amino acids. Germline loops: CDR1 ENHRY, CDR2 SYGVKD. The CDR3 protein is CAITAGTTYNEQFF. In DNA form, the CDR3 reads TGTGCCATCACAGCCGGGACTACCTACAATGAGCAGTTCTTC.

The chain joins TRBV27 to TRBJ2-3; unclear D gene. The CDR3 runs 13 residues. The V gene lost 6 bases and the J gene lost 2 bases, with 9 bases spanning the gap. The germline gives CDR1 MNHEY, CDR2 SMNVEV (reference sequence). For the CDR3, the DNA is TGTGCCAGCAGCCGAGGCCACACAGATACGCAGTATTTT. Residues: CASSRGHTDTQYF.

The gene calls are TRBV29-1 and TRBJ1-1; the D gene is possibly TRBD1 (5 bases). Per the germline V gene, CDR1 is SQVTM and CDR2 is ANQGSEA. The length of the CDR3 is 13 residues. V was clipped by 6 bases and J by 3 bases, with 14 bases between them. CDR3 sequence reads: CSVAQGGYTEAFF. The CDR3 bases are TGCAGCGTCGCGCAGGGAGGGTACACTGAAGCTTTCTTT. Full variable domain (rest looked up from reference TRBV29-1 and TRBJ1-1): SAVISQKPSRDICQRGTSLTIQCQVDSQVTMMFWYRQQPGQSLTLIATANQGSEATYESGFVIDKFPISRPNLTFSTLTVSNMSPEDSSIYLCSVAQGGYTEAFFGQGTRLTVV.

Here the CDR3 reads CASAPRTDSYEQYF. The DNA for the CDR3 is TGTGCCAGCGCCCCACGGACAGACTCCTACGAGCAGTACTTC. The chain couples TRBV3-1 (or the pseudogene TRBV3-2) to TRBJ2-7; tentative D call: TRBD1 (6 bases). The CDR3 has 14 residues. The V and J ends lost 8 bases and 0 bases respectively, with 14 bases between them. The germline CDR1 and CDR2 sequences are LGHDT and YNNKEL (reference sequence).

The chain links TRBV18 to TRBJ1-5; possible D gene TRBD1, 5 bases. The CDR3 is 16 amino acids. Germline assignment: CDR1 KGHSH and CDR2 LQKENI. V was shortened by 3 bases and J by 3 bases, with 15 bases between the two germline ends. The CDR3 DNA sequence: TGTGCCAGCTCACCGACGGTTGGGGACGCCAATCAGCCCCAGCATTTT. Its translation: CASSPTVGDANQPQHF.

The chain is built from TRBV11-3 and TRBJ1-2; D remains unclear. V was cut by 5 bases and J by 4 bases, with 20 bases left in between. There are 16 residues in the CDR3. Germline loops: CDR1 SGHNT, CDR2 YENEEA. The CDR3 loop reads CASSNVGYLSVYGYTF. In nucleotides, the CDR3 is TGTGCCAGCAGCAATGTGGGATATCTTAGTGTCTATGGCTACACCTTC.

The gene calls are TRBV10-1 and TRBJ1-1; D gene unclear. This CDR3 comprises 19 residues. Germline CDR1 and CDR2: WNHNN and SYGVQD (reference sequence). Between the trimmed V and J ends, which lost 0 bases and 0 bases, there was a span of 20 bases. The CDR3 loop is CASSESIGLVGPLNTEAFF. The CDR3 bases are TGCGCCAGCAGTGAGTCGATCGGTCTGGTTGGACCTTTGAACACTGAAGCTTTCTTT.

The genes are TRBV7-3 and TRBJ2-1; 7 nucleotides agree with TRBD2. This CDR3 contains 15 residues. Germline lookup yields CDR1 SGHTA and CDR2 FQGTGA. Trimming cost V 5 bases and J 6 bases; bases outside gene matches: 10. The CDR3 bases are TGTGCCAGCAGCCCGCTTGCGGGAGCTTTCAATGAGCAGTTCTTC. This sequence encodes CASSPLAGAFNEQFF. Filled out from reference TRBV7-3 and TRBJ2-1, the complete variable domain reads GAGVSQTPSNKVTEKGKYVELRCDPISGHTALYWYRQSLGQGPEFLIYFQGTGAADDSGLPNDRFFAVRPEGSVSTLKIQRTERGDSAVYLCASSPLAGAFNEQFFGPGTRLTVL.

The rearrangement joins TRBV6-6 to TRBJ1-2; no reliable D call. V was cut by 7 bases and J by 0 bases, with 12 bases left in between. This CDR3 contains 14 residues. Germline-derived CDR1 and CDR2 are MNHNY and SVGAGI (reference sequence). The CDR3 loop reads CASTLDGPNYGYTF. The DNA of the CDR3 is TGTGCCAGCACCCTGGACGGTCCTAACTATGGCTACACCTTC.

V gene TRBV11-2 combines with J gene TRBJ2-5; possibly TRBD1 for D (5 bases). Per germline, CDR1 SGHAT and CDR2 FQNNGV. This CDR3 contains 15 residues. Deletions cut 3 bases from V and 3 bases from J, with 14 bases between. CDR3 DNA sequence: TGTGCCAGCAGCTTCCTCGATGGACATAAAGAGACCCAGTACTTC. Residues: CASSFLDGHKETQYF. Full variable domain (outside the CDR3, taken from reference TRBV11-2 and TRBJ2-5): EAGVAQSPRYKIIEKRQSVAFWCNPISGHATLYWYQQILGQGPKLLIQFQNNGVVDDSQLPKDRFSAERLKGVDSTLKIQPAKLEDSAVYLCASSFLDGHKETQYFGPGTRLLVL.

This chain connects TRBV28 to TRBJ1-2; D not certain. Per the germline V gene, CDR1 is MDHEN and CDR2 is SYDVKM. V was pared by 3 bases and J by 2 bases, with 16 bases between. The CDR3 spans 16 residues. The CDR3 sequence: CASSFRAAHMNYGYTF. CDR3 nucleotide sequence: TGTGCCAGCAGTTTTCGGGCAGCACATATGAACTATGGCTACACCTTC.

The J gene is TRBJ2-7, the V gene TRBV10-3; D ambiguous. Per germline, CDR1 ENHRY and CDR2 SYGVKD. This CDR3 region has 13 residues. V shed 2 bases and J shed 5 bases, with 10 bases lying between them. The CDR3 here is CAISESTADEQYF. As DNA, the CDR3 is TGTGCCATCAGTGAGAGCACGGCCGACGAGCAGTACTTC.

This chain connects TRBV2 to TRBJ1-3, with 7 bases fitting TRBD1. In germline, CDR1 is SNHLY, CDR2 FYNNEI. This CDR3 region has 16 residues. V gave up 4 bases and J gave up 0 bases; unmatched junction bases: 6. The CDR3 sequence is CASSAGGIYSGNTIYF. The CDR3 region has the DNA TGTGCCAGCAGTGCAGGGGGGATCTACTCTGGAAACACCATATATTTT.

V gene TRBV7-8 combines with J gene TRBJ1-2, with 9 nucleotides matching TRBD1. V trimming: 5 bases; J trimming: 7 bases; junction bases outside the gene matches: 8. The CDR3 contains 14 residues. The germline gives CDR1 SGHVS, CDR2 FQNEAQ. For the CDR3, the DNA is TGTGCCAGCAGCCCAATGGGACAGGGAAGTGGCTACACCTTC. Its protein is CASSPMGQGSGYTF. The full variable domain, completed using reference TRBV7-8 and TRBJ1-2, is GAGVSQSPRYKVAKRGQDVALRCDPISGHVSLFWYQQALGQGPEFLTYFQNEAQLDKSGLPSDRFFAERPEGSVSTLKIQRTQQEDSAVYLCASSPMGQGSGYTFGSGTRLTVV.

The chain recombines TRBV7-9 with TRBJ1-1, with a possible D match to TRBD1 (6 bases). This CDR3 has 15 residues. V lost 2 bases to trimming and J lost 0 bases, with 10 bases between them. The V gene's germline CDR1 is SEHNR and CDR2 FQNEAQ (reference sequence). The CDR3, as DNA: TGTGCCAGCAGCTTATTGGGGGGCTTGAACACTGAAGCTTTCTTT. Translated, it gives CASSLLGGLNTEAFF.

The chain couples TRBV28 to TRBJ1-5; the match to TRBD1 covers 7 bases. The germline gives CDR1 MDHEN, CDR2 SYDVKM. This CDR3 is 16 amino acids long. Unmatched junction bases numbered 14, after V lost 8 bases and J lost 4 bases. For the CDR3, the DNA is TGTGCCAGCCACCATTTCCCGGGACAGAGTAATCAGCCCCAGCATTTT. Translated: CASHHFPGQSNQPQHF. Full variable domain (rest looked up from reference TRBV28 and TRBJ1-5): DVKVTQSSRYLVKRTGEKVFLECVQDMDHENMFWYRQDPGLGLRLIYFSYDVKMKEKGDIPEGYSVSREKKERFSLILESASTNQTSMYLCASHHFPGQSNQPQHFGDGTRLSIL.